This T cell receptor beta chain was profiled in a study of early T cells in non-severe SARS-CoV-2 infection. The wider study: Bulk RNA taken from unsorted whole blood was sequenced, leaving chains unpaired. Study results and caveats: Database matching using VDJdb favored anti-spike CD8 responses, with private and CD4 specificities left missing.

Tagging with unique molecular identifiers was applied to individual cDNA molecules. MiXCR, run by TCRdb on the 5' RACE reads, gives a single entry per CDR3 protein. Of tens of thousands of distinct CDR3 sequences listed, approximately 10% were seen once; the top ten hold about a fifth. This clonotype has at least ten counts. Its antigen is still unknown. The CDR3 length is 14 residues. CDR1 is KGHSH and CDR2 is LQKENI in the germline V gene. V lost 3 bases and J lost 4, with 12 bases in between. The TCR originated in an adult who was a healthcare worker with PCR-confirmed SARS-CoV-2 infection or an uninfected control (not recorded which). The V and J genes are TRBV18 and TRBJ1-1; the D gene is possibly TRBD1 (6 bases). The sequenced sample consisted of whole blood. This CDR3 is CASSPAGEGTEAFF. The CDR3 DNA is TGTGCCAGCTCACCGGCAGGGGAAGGCACTGAAGCTTTCTTT.